The 7 T cell receptor beta chains presented below share a single source sample, sequenced in a study of cytomegalovirus exposure and HLA in healthy donors. The PCR had 60 Vbeta and 13 Jbeta primers. Assay used: immunoSEQ multiplex PCR; TCRdb lists only in-frame clones, some missing. The repertoire holds about 180,000 clones, around 82% seen once, with roughly 13% in the top ten. The source material was PBMCs. These receptors were taken from a woman in her fifties or sixties in good health and CMV-seropositive.

The V and J genes are TRBV4-1 and TRBJ2-5; 7 bases match TRBD1. The length of the CDR3 is 14 residues. The trim removed 0 bases at V and 6 bases at J, leaving 4 bases unmatched. Germline V gene sequence: CDR1 MGHRA, CDR2 YSYEKL. The CDR3 bases are TGCGCCAGCAGCCAAGAAACAGGGGAGAAGACCCAGTACTTC. Translating gives CASSQETGEKTQYF.

The genes are TRBV19 and TRBJ1-1; D is possibly TRBD1 (6 bases). This CDR3 is 15 amino acids long. Germline V CDR1 and CDR2: LNHDA, SQIVND (reference sequence). V gave up 1 base and J gave up 2 bases, with 11 bases separating them. CDR3 region: CASSIGPQGNTEAFF. In DNA, the CDR3 is TGTGCCAGTAGTATAGGTCCACAGGGAAACACTGAAGCTTTCTTT. Supplemented by reference TRBV19 and TRBJ1-1, the full variable domain reads DGGITQSPKYLFRKEGQNVTLSCEQNLNHDAMYWYRQDPGQGLRLIYYSQIVNDFQKGDIAEGYSVSREKKESFPLTVTSAQKNPTAFYLCASSIGPQGNTEAFFGQGTRLTVV.

This chain connects TRBV9 to TRBJ2-1; possibly TRBD2 for D (6 bases). The V end was cut by 4 bases, the J end by 0 bases, with 8 bases between. Germline V CDR1 and CDR2: SGDLS, YYNGEE. The CDR3 runs 14 residues. The CDR3 DNA reads as TGTGCCAGCAGCTCGGGACTCTCCTACAATGAGCAGTTCTTC. It is translated as CASSSGLSYNEQFF. The variable domain in full, with the rest retrieved from reference TRBV9 and TRBJ2-1, is DSGVTQTPKHLITATGQRVTLRCSPRSGDLSVYWYQQSLDQGLQFLIQYYNGEERAKGNILERFSAQQFPDLHSELNLSSLELGDSALYFCASSSGLSYNEQFFGPGTRLTVL.

A remark on this clone: Additional DNA sequences in this sample encode the identical CDR3. This sequence joins TRBV13 and TRBJ2-7, with D unclear. Germline V gene sequence: CDR1 PRHDT, CDR2 FYEKMQ (reference sequence). This CDR3 is 12 amino acids long. Trimming removed 0 bases at V and 3 bases at J, with 3 bases between. The CDR3 DNA reads as TGTGCCAGCAGCTTAGGCCGCTACGAGCAGTACTTC. As protein: CASSLGRYEQYF.

The rearrangement uses TRBV5-6 and TRBJ1-1, with TRBD1 matching 7 bases. Losses at the gene ends were 3 bases for V and 8 bases for J; bases not matched to a gene: 4. The CDR3 covers 12 residues. Germline lookup yields CDR1 SGHDT and CDR2 YYEEEE. CDR3 sequence: CASSSGQVEAFF. The DNA for the CDR3 is TGTGCCAGCAGCTCCGGACAGGTGGAAGCTTTCTTT.

This clone was picked up one time. This chain links TRBV4-1 with TRBJ1-2; 7 bases line up with TRBD1. CDR3 length: 17 amino acids. Germline CDR1 is MGHRA and CDR2 is YSYEKL. The V gene end was trimmed by 4 bases and the J gene end by 2 bases; junction bases not matched to a gene: 13. CDR3 DNA: TGCGCCAGCAGCCTACGGGGACAGATCGTTCAAAACTATGGCTACACCTTC. Translated: CASSLRGQIVQNYGYTF.

CDR3: CASSRGGSSYEQYF. As DNA, the CDR3 is TGTGCCAGCAGTCGGGGGGGAAGCTCCTACGAGCAGTACTTC. The chain employs TRBV6-1 and TRBJ2-7; 8 bases fit TRBD2. The ends lost 5 bases at V and 0 bases at J; junction bases unmatched: 3. Germline V gene sequence: CDR1 MNHNS, CDR2 SASEGT. The CDR3 runs 14 residues.